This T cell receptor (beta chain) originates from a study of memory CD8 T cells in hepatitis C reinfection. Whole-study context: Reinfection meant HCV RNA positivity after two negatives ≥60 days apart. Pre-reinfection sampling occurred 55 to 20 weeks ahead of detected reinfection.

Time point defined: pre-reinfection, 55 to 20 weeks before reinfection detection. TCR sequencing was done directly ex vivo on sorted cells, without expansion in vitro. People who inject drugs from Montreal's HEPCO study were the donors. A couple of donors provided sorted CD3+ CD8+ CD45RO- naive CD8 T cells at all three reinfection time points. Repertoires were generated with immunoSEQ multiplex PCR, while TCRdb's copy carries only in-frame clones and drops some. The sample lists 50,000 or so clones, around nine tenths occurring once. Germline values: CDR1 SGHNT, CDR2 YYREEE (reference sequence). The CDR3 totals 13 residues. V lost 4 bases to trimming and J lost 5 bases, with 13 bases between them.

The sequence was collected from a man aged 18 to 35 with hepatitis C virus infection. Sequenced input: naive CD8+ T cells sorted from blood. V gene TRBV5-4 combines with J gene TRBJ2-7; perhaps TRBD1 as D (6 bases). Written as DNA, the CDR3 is TGTGCCAGCAGCCGCAACAGGGTTGACGAGCAGTACGTC. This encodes CASSRNRVDEQYV.